This T cell receptor (beta chain) originates from a study of PD-1 blockade in mismatch repair-deficient tumors. Findings and limits, study-wide: Tumor-resident clones, often undetectable pretreatment in blood, expanded then contracted after pembrolizumab.

Clones were read by immunoSEQ multiplex PCR, and TCRdb kept only the in-frame ones, dropping some. The table records 17,000 or so clones, under 90% of them present only once. For this clone: Antigen specificity is unknown.

V lost 6 bases, J lost 1 base, and 16 bases lay in between. Per the germline V gene, CDR1 is MNHNS and CDR2 is SASEGT. The CDR3 is made up of 15 amino acids. The chain links TRBV6-1 to TRBJ2-7; D may be TRBD1 (6 bases). The sequence was collected from an adult with mismatch repair-deficient cancer. The sample in question was PBMCs, obtained less than 25 weeks after starting pembrolizumab. The CDR3 sequence is CASRFSRQVSYEQYF. The CDR3 nucleotides read TGTGCCAGCAGATTTTCCCGACAGGTTTCCTACGAGCAGTACTTC.